The clone carrying this T cell receptor beta chain was seen many times. This specimen belongs to a study of early T cells in non-severe SARS-CoV-2 infection. In the study overall: Bulk RNA taken from unsorted whole blood was sequenced, leaving chains unpaired.

V lost 6 bases and J 2 bases, leaving 11 bases between the germline ends. Germline V gene lookup returns CDR1 ENHRY and CDR2 SYGVKD. This CDR3 has 13 amino acids. Unique molecular identifiers tagged individual cDNA molecules. TCRdb redid the calling of the 5' RACE reads with MiXCR, one entry per CDR3 protein. In the table there are nearly 45,000 distinct CDR3 sequences, around 10% of which are singletons. The TCR was taken from an adult who was a healthcare worker with PCR-confirmed SARS-CoV-2 infection or an uninfected control (not recorded which). The sample comprised whole blood. The chain carries TRBV10-3 and TRBJ2-7; D call uncertain. The CDR3: CAISLQETYEQYF. CDR3 DNA sequence: TGTGCCATCAGCCTCCAGGAAACCTACGAGCAGTACTTC.